The 32 T cell receptor beta chains in this list originate from one sample, sequenced in a study of T cell repertoires in cytomegalovirus infection. Each CDR3 protein gets one entry after TCRdb re-called the reads with MiXCR. The table has 300,000 or so distinct CDR3 sequences, around 10% seen once; the top ten hold 2.5%. The sample comprised PBMCs. The receptors were sampled from a human donor in good health (CMV status not recorded). Some clones in this sample may be carry-over from other donors' samples.

The table lists this clonotype with many counts. The V and J genes are TRBV7-3 and TRBJ1-1; possible D gene TRBD1, 6 bases. Germline V gene lookup returns CDR1 SGHTA and CDR2 FQGTGA. V shed 2 bases and J shed 3 bases, with 13 bases lying between them. The CDR3 runs to 15 residues. For the CDR3, the DNA is TGTGCCAGCAGCTTAGGGTGGGGGGGCCACACTGAAGCTTTCTTT. Protein product: CASSLGWGGHTEAFF.

V usage is TRBV24-1 and J usage is TRBJ2-1; 11 nucleotides agree with TRBD1. J lost 10 bases, V lost 4 bases, and 11 bases had no gene match. The CDR3 length is 16 residues. The V gene's germline CDR1 is KGHDR and CDR2 SFDVKD. The CDR3, as DNA: TGTGCCACCAGTGACCCCGGACAGGGGGCTCTGGAGGAGCAGTTCTTC. Translation: CATSDPGQGALEEQFF.

This clonotype showed up many times. The V call is TRBV29-1, the J call TRBJ1-2, with D possibly TRBD1 on 6 matching bases. Germline V gives CDR1 SQVTM, CDR2 ANQGSEA. This CDR3 has 12 residues. Trimming took off 8 bases at V and 4 bases at J, with 14 bases between the two ends. The CDR3 DNA sequence: TGCAGCACCAGGGAAGGGGGCTATGGCTACACCTTC. It yields the protein CSTREGGYGYTF. The variable domain in full, completed from reference TRBV29-1 and TRBJ1-2, reads SAVISQKPSRDICQRGTSLTIQCQVDSQVTMMFWYRQQPGQSLTLIATANQGSEATYESGFVIDKFPISRPNLTFSTLTVSNMSPEDSSIYLCSTREGGYGYTFGSGTRLTVV.

This clonotype was observed at least ten times. The genes are TRBV5-4 and TRBJ1-4, with 9 bases lining up with TRBD1. Per the germline V gene, CDR1 is SGHNT and CDR2 is YYREEE (reference sequence). The CDR3 has 14 amino acids. Unmatched junction bases numbered 6, after V lost 4 bases and J lost 8 bases. The CDR3 reads CASSSGQGKEKLFF. As DNA, the CDR3 is TGTGCCAGCAGCAGCGGACAGGGGAAGGAAAAACTGTTTTTT.

This clonotype has ten or more counts. This chain connects TRBV6-2 or TRBV6-3 to TRBJ2-7; D possibly corresponds to TRBD2 (6 bases). Germline lookup yields CDR1 MNHEY and CDR2 SVGEGT. CDR3 length equals 13 residues. V was shortened by 7 bases and J by 1 base, with 11 bases between the two germline ends. CDR3 loop: CASTGGASYEQYV. The CDR3 DNA sequence: TGTGCCAGCACCGGCGGGGCGTCCTACGAGCAGTACGTC.

This clonotype has at least ten counts. J is TRBJ1-2 and V is TRBV20-1; D remains unclear. Looked up from germline, CDR1 is DFQATT and CDR2 is SNEGSKA (reference sequence). The CDR3 is 14 residues long. Trimming took 5 bases from V and 0 from J, leaving 13 bases between them. CDR3 coding DNA: TGCAGTGCTCCCGACGGACGAACTAACTATGGCTACACCTTC. Protein product: CSAPDGRTNYGYTF.

This sequence joins TRBV20-1 and TRBJ1-2; D perhaps matches TRBD1 (5 bases). CDR3 length: 13 residues. Germline V CDR1 and CDR2: DFQATT, SNEGSKA (reference sequence). Trimming stripped 6 bases from V and 8 bases from J, with 19 bases between. CDR3: CSAPNSGVEGYTF. The CDR3 DNA follows: TGCAGTGCCCCTAATTCGGGGGTTGAAGGCTACACCTTC.

This clonotype was recorded at least ten times. The rearrangement joins TRBV12-3 or TRBV12-4 to TRBJ1-6; D is ambiguous. The CDR3 extends over 15 amino acids. Trimming took off 6 bases at V and 7 bases at J, with 16 bases between the two ends. The CDR3 region is CASSQPDRWNSPLHF. The CDR3 region has the DNA TGTGCCAGCAGCCAACCAGATAGGTGGAATTCACCCCTCCACTTT.

V is TRBV29-1 and J is TRBJ2-5, with D possibly being TRBD1 (6 bases). Germline CDR1 reads SQVTM; CDR2 reads ANQGSEA. Trimming shortened V by 7 bases and J by 2 bases, and 8 bases separated the two germline ends. CDR3 length: 11 amino acids. CDR3 sequence reads: CSADRQETQYF. The CDR3 nucleotides read TGCAGCGCGGACAGACAAGAGACCCAGTACTTC.

This clonotype has at least ten counts. The genes are TRBV6-2 or TRBV6-3 and TRBJ2-1; TRBD1 might be the D (6 bases). V lost 6 bases and J lost 4, with 13 bases in between. Germline V gene sequence: CDR1 MNHEY, CDR2 SVGEGT. The CDR3 consists of 14 residues. The DNA of the CDR3 is TGTGCCAGCAGCCCTTTCGACAGGTACAATGAGCAGTTCTTC. Protein: CASSPFDRYNEQFF.

This rearrangement joins TRBV19 to TRBJ2-7, with TRBD1 matching over 9 bases. V lost 4 bases to trimming and J lost 5 bases; unmatched junction nucleotides: 15. The CDR3 is 17 residues long. The V gene's germline CDR1 is LNHDA and CDR2 SQIVND (reference sequence). The CDR3 DNA reads TGTGCCAGTAGTAGAACCCCCTCTCCGACAGGGGGGCACGAGCAGTACTTC. Amino acid sequence: CASSRTPSPTGGHEQYF.

This clonotype came up many times. The gene calls are TRBV29-1 and TRBJ1-2, with 10 bases matching TRBD1. The CDR3 loop spans 15 amino acids. Trimming took 4 bases from V and 2 from J; bases not matched to a gene: 7. Germline lookup yields CDR1 SQVTM and CDR2 ANQGSEA. CDR3 nucleotides: TGCAGCGTTGTTGGTGGGGGACAGGGGAACTATGGCTACACCTTC. As protein: CSVVGGGQGNYGYTF.

This clonotype has a count of ten or more. The V call is TRBV7-9, the J call TRBJ2-1, with D possibly being TRBD1 or TRBD2 (5 bases each). V lost 5 bases to trimming and J lost 5 bases, with 19 bases between them. The CDR3 consists of 16 residues. The germline V gene has CDR1 SEHNR and CDR2 FQNEAQ (reference sequence). The CDR3: CASSPPGSRDDNEQFF. The CDR3 coding sequence is TGTGCCAGCAGCCCTCCGGGCTCCAGGGACGACAATGAGCAGTTCTTC.

The V and J genes are TRBV20-1 and TRBJ2-7; 7 bases are a match to TRBD2. The germline V gene encodes CDR1 DFQATT and CDR2 SNEGSKA (reference sequence). The V and J ends lost 1 base and 0 bases, in that order; junction bases with no gene match: 9. The CDR3 has 16 residues. The CDR3 DNA is TGCAGTGCTAGAGTCCCAGCGGGAACTTTCTCCTACGAGCAGTACGTC. Translating it yields CSARVPAGTFSYEQYV.

This clonotype has more than one count but fewer than ten. This chain uses TRBV11-2 with TRBJ2-7; D is possibly TRBD2 (6 bases). The V and J ends lost 0 bases and 5 bases respectively, with 14 bases between them. The CDR3 consists of 15 residues. CDR1 is SGHAT, CDR2 FQNNGV, per germline. The CDR3 reads CASSLDILRGHEQYF. Here the CDR3 DNA reads TGTGCCAGCAGCTTAGATATTTTGCGGGGCCACGAGCAGTACTTC.

As for this clonotype: Since the CDR3 does not end with the conserved phenylalanine or tryptophan, this likely comes from a read error. V is TRBV7-8 and J is TRBJ1-1; no clear D. Germline CDR1 is SGHVS and CDR2 is FQNEAQ. CDR3 length: 12 residues. CDR3 sequence reads: CASSLGDSEAFL. Here the CDR3 DNA reads TGTGCCAGCAGCCTCGGGGATTCTGAGGCTTTCTTG.

In this sample, this clonotype turned up once. V and J are TRBV12-3 or TRBV12-4 and TRBJ2-1; perhaps D is TRBD1 or TRBD2 (5 bases each). The CDR3 spans 17 residues. V lost 1 base to trimming and J lost 6 bases, with 19 bases between them. CDR3 sequence reads: CASSLGTVWGSGNEQFF. CDR3 bases: TGTGCCAGCAGTTTAGGAACCGTCTGGGGGAGCGGCAATGAGCAGTTCTTC.

This clonotype was detected many times. The chain is built from TRBV25-1 and TRBJ2-1; D is uncertain. Germline V lookup: CDR1 MGHDK, CDR2 SYGVNS. This CDR3 is built from 13 residues. With 3 bases removed from V and 8 bases from J, the gap between germline ends came to 11 bases. CDR3 nucleotide sequence: TGTGCCAGCAGTGAGGCAGGCCCCGATGAGCAGTTCTTC. It translates to CASSEAGPDEQFF.

This clonotype has a count of ten or more. The chain joins TRBV28 to TRBJ1-1; weak D call: TRBD1 (5 bases). The germline CDR1 and CDR2 sequences are MDHEN and SYDVKM. The CDR3 length is 14 residues. V lost 5 bases, J lost 1 base, and 11 bases lay in between. CDR3 sequence reads: CASSQGGGNTEAFF. The CDR3 bases are TGTGCCAGCAGTCAGGGTGGGGGGAACACTGAAGCTTTCTTT.

This clonotype was observed at least ten times. The chain recombines TRBV7-8 with TRBJ1-1, with no clear D. The germline V gene encodes CDR1 SGHVS and CDR2 FQNEAQ. Trimming cost V 2 bases and J 0 bases, with 16 bases left between them. The CDR3 runs 17 residues. The CDR3 loop is CASSLSSTGSLNTEAFF. The CDR3 DNA follows: TGTGCCAGCAGCTTATCGTCAACCGGGTCTTTGAACACTGAAGCTTTCTTT.

The chain recombines TRBV20-1 with TRBJ2-4; D unresolved. Germline CDR1 DFQATT, CDR2 SNEGSKA (reference sequence). Trimming pared 5 bases from V and 6 bases from J, leaving 11 bases between. The CDR3 spans 12 residues. The CDR3 loop is CSAWARANIQYF. CDR3 coding DNA: TGCAGTGCTTGGGCCCGGGCAAACATTCAGTACTTC.

The table lists this clonotype with many counts. This sequence joins TRBV6-1 and TRBJ2-2, with TRBD1 matching 10 bases. The ends lost 7 bases at V and 5 bases at J; junction bases unmatched: 4. The length of the CDR3 is 14 residues. The germline CDR1 and CDR2 sequences are MNHNS and SASEGT. The chain's CDR3 is CASKDRGLTGELFF. CDR3 nucleotides: TGTGCCAGCAAAGACAGGGGGCTGACCGGGGAGCTGTTTTTT.

Only a few counts were recorded for this clonotype. The chain recombines TRBV28 with TRBJ2-4; TRBD2 matches at 8 bases. The CDR3 has 15 residues. Germline CDR1 MDHEN, CDR2 SYDVKM. With 3 bases clipped from V and 6 bases from J, the junction kept 7 bases outside the gene matches. CDR3 DNA sequence: TGTGCCAGCAGTTTTCGGGGGGGTTCAGGAAACATTCAGTACTTC. It yields the protein CASSFRGGSGNIQYF.

The chain joins TRBV18 to TRBJ1-2; D may be TRBD1 (6 bases). CDR3 size: 14 residues. Germline V gene lookup returns CDR1 KGHSH and CDR2 LQKENI. V lost 3 bases and J 4 bases, leaving 12 bases between the germline ends. DNA for the CDR3: TGTGCCAGCTCACCTCCCGGACAGTCCTATGGCTACACCTTC. Translated: CASSPPGQSYGYTF.

A single count supports this clonotype. The J gene is TRBJ2-1, the V gene TRBV29-1, with unresolved D. Trimming shortened V by 3 bases and J by 2 bases, and 11 bases separated the two germline ends. CDR1 is SQVTM and CDR2 is ANQGSEA in the germline V gene. This CDR3 comprises 14 residues. CDR3 sequence (DNA): TGCAGCGTTGAGGGAAACGGGCCCTACAATGAGCAGTTCTTC. It encodes CSVEGNGPYNEQFF.

This clonotype was seen ten or more times. This chain joins TRBV28 and TRBJ1-1, with D uncertain. Germline V gene sequence: CDR1 MDHEN, CDR2 SYDVKM. The CDR3 runs to 15 residues. V lost 2 bases, J lost 4 bases, and 14 bases lay in between. CDR3 DNA sequence: TGTGCCAGCAGTTTAGATGAATCCCGACGCACTGAAGCTTTCTTT. Its translation: CASSLDESRRTEAFF. The entire variable domain, with the rest obtained from reference TRBV28 and TRBJ1-1, is as follows: DVKVTQSSRYLVKRTGEKVFLECVQDMDHENMFWYRQDPGLGLRLIYFSYDVKMKEKGDIPEGYSVSREKKERFSLILESASTNQTSMYLCASSLDESRRTEAFFGQGTRLTVV.

The V call is TRBV28, the J call TRBJ2-1; maybe TRBD1 (6 bases). This CDR3 region has 15 residues. The germline V gene encodes CDR1 MDHEN and CDR2 SYDVKM. With 8 bases removed from V and 8 bases from J, the gap between germline ends came to 22 bases. The CDR3 sequence: CASWPGAGVLDEQFF. CDR3 bases: TGTGCCAGCTGGCCTGGGGCAGGGGTATTAGATGAGCAGTTCTTC. The full variable domain, in which reference TRBV28 and TRBJ2-1 provide the parts outside the CDR3, is DVKVTQSSRYLVKRTGEKVFLECVQDMDHENMFWYRQDPGLGLRLIYFSYDVKMKEKGDIPEGYSVSREKKERFSLILESASTNQTSMYLCASWPGAGVLDEQFFGPGTRLTVL.

This clonotype was detected many times. CDR3 nucleotide sequence: TGTGCCACTCGGGGGCCCACAGATACGCAGTATTTT. Encoded protein: CATRGPTDTQYF. This rearrangement joins TRBV7-2 to TRBJ2-3, with D perhaps TRBD1 or TRBD2 (6 bases each). This CDR3 region has 12 residues. CDR1 is SGHTA and CDR2 is FQGNSA in the germline V gene. Trimming stripped 10 bases from V and 2 bases from J, with 10 bases between.

Ten or more counts support this clonotype. The chain carries TRBV29-1 and TRBJ2-1; D is possibly TRBD1 or TRBD2 (5 bases each). The germline V gene encodes CDR1 SQVTM and CDR2 ANQGSEA. V lost 4 bases and J 3 bases, leaving 16 bases between the germline ends. The CDR3 loop spans 15 amino acids. CDR3 in amino acids: CSVARDGTIYNEQFF. CDR3 nucleotides: TGCAGCGTTGCCCGGGACGGAACCATCTACAATGAGCAGTTCTTC.

This clonotype showed up many times. The chain is built from TRBV6-2 or TRBV6-3 and TRBJ1-2, with D possibly being TRBD1 (6 bases). This CDR3 has 14 amino acids. CDR1 and CDR2 from the germline V gene are MNHEY and SVGEGT. V was trimmed by 6 bases and J by 0 bases, leaving 11 bases between them. This chain's CDR3 is CASRPDRANYGYTF. CDR3 in DNA: TGTGCCAGCAGACCGGACAGAGCTAACTATGGCTACACCTTC.

About this clonotype: This may be a read error, as it is one base from a much larger clone. CDR3 in amino acids: CSVIKTADRGNIQYF. The CDR3 nucleotides read TGCAGCGTTATAAAGACAGCCGATCGAGGGAACATTCAGTACTTC. This chain links TRBV29-1 with TRBJ2-4; either TRBD1 or TRBD2 may fit D (5 bases each). Trimming pared 5 bases from V and 7 bases from J, leaving 21 bases between. CDR1 is SQVTM, CDR2 ANQGSEA, per germline. This CDR3 has 15 amino acids.

This clonotype was counted at least ten times. V usage is TRBV4-1 and J usage is TRBJ1-1, with TRBD1 matching over 7 bases. The CDR3 consists of 13 residues. Trimming took 2 bases from V and 8 from J; bases not matched to a gene: 5. Germline CDR1 MGHRA, CDR2 YSYEKL. Here the CDR3 reads CASSQNDRAEAFF. In DNA, the CDR3 is TGCGCCAGCAGCCAAAACGACAGGGCCGAAGCTTTCTTT.